The rows below give T cell receptor beta chains drawn from one sample of a study of blood T cell repertoires in COVID-19. TCRdb's table, derived via immunoSEQ multiplex PCR, lists solely in-frame clones and lacks some. This repertoire shows fewer than 90,000 clones, 86% found once; its top ten account for 4.9%. What was sequenced was peripheral blood. These receptors were collected from a man aged 50 or older with active or convalescent COVID-19. The CDR3 runs from the conserved cysteine through the conserved F or W. For some rows the clone size is stated as once, few or many, or as a class when expanded; others skip it.

clone size,V gene,CDR3 protein
-,TRBV7-2,CASSLDPLNYGYTF
-,TRBV7-2,CASDSQGTNTGELFF
-,TRBV29-1,CSVVEGTDTQYF
-,TRBV10-3,CAISEDSNYGYTF
-,TRBV24-1,CATQQQENYGYTF
-,TRBV5-6,CASSLDRVYEQYF
-,TRBV19,CASKPLRGSTEAFF
few,TRBV7-2,CASSRDSNQPQHF
-,TRBV6-2/TRBV6-3,CASSYAGGAGETQYF
-,TRBV19,CASSEIGNTEAFF
-,TRBV7-8,CASSSGDQPQHF
-,TRBV6-1,CASSESASRGNYGYTF
-,TRBV13,CASRGTGEYGSGNTIYF
-,TRBV18,CASSLDRNTGELFF
few,TRBV30,CAWSVREDNEQFF
-,TRBV13,CASSFLETQYF
large,TRBV5-5,CASSREGEAFF
once,TRBV7-2,CASSLGGSTQYF
-,TRBV5-1,CASSPVRGGTQETQYF
-,TRBV9,CASSVVSSGAYNEQFF
-,TRBV28,CASSLSRGAREKLFF
once,TRBV5-4,CASSPRASGGTITSTDTQYF
-,TRBV6-5,CASSWTGSNYNEQFF
-,TRBV4-3,CASSHSGRKDNEQFF
-,TRBV24-1,CATRGYNGDNEQFF
-,TRBV10-3,CAISESAGGNQPQHF
few,TRBV27,CASSSTSSEQFF
-,TRBV24-1,CATSDGFGNQPQHF
-,TRBV27,CASSKPGGQGRLGAYNEQFF
-,TRBV6-1,CASSEWSGGKGYTF
-,TRBV6-6,CASSYGRGNEKLFF
-,TRBV30,CAWGNRAPPDTQYF
-,TRBV14,CASSQVAGLSYF
-,TRBV30,CAWSGQGLGTEAFF
-,TRBV25-1,CASTQGGGNTIYF
once,TRBV5-1,CASSTGQDVYGYTF